These 10 T cell receptor beta chains were all obtained from the same sample, sequenced in a study of OX40 agonist ivuxolimab in advanced cancers. To prepare the library, the immunoSEQ multiplex PCR assay was applied. TCRdb stores this immuneACCESS table with in-frame sequences only. Part of the clones is absent; in the studies checked, under half of the shortfall reflects unresolved V genes, and no reason is known for the rest. In all, the sample holds about 73,000 clones, and roughly 80% of those were seen once. The ten largest clones capture about 2.4% of the sample. This material consisted of CD4+ or CD8+ T cells sorted from blood, taken in a trial of the OX40 agonist ivuxolimab. The receptors come from an adult with an advanced solid tumor such as melanoma, head and neck, liver or kidney cancer.

DNA of the CDR3: TGTGCCAGCACAGTTACCGGGACAGGGTTTTACGAGCAGTACTTC. Protein sequence: CASTVTGTGFYEQYF. V is TRBV6-1 and J is TRBJ2-7; 9 bases map to TRBD1. There are 15 residues in the CDR3. V was clipped by 7 bases and J by 4 bases; unmatched bases: 11. Germline V lookup: CDR1 MNHNS, CDR2 SASEGT.

The genes are TRBV27 and TRBJ2-3; possibly TRBD2 for D (5 bases). Deletions cut 4 bases from V and 1 base from J, with 9 bases between. CDR1 and CDR2 (germline): MNHEY, SMNVEV (reference sequence). The CDR3 spans 14 residues. Here the CDR3 DNA reads TGTGCCAGCAGTTCCAGGCGGGGCACAGATACGCAGTATTTT. Encoded protein: CASSSRRGTDTQYF.

V and J are TRBV9 and TRBJ2-6; 7 bases fit TRBD1. The CDR3 covers 18 residues. The V and J ends lost 3 bases and 2 bases, in that order; junction bases with no gene match: 11. Germline V CDR1 and CDR2: SGDLS, YYNGEE. The CDR3 spells CASSARSGGSTGANVLTF. The CDR3 region has the DNA TGTGCCAGCAGCGCAAGATCAGGGGGATCTACTGGGGCCAACGTCCTGACTTTC. The complete variable domain, with remaining parts taken from reference TRBV9 and TRBJ2-6, reads DSGVTQTPKHLITATGQRVTLRCSPRSGDLSVYWYQQSLDQGLQFLIQYYNGEERAKGNILERFSAQQFPDLHSELNLSSLELGDSALYFCASSARSGGSTGANVLTFGAGSRLTVL.

In this sample, this clone turned up a few times. This chain uses TRBV29-1 with TRBJ1-3, with D tentatively TRBD1 (5 bases). CDR1 is SQVTM and CDR2 is ANQGSEA in the germline V gene. This CDR3 contains 15 residues. V was cut by 4 bases and J by 1 base, with 14 bases left in between. CDR3 sequence: CSVVLRGRSGNTIYF. The CDR3 DNA follows: TGCAGCGTTGTACTTAGGGGACGGTCTGGAAACACCATATATTTT. The whole variable domain, filled in from reference TRBV29-1 and TRBJ1-3, reads SAVISQKPSRDICQRGTSLTIQCQVDSQVTMMFWYRQQPGQSLTLIATANQGSEATYESGFVIDKFPISRPNLTFSTLTVSNMSPEDSSIYLCSVVLRGRSGNTIYFGEGSWLTVV.

The chain joins TRBV7-9 to TRBJ2-2; a possible D gene is TRBD1 (6 bases). The CDR3 totals 15 residues. The V and J ends lost 5 bases and 3 bases respectively, with 13 bases between them. Germline V lookup: CDR1 SEHNR, CDR2 FQNEAQ (reference sequence). The CDR3 reads CASSLGAGDTGELFF. The CDR3 DNA sequence: TGTGCCAGCAGCCTAGGGGCAGGGGACACCGGGGAGCTGTTTTTT.

V gene TRBV5-1 combines with J gene TRBJ2-5, with 10 positions matching TRBD1. After removal of 4 bases from V and 1 base from J, the junction contained 4 bases not matched to a gene. Germline CDR1 SGHRS, CDR2 YFSETQ. The CDR3 consists of 15 residues. In DNA form, the CDR3 reads TGCGCCAGCAGCCTGGGACAGGGGTTCCAAGAGACCCAGTACTTC. Amino acids: CASSLGQGFQETQYF.

The chain links TRBV7-3 to TRBJ2-1; tentative D call: TRBD1 (6 bases). In germline, CDR1 is SGHTA, CDR2 FQGTGA. The CDR3 is 14 amino acids. V was shortened by 1 base and J by 6 bases, with 10 bases between the two germline ends. CDR3 sequence reads: CASSLMGAGNEQFF. For the CDR3, the DNA is TGTGCCAGCAGCTTAATGGGGGCTGGCAATGAGCAGTTCTTC.

The chain couples TRBV2 to TRBJ2-7, with 9 bases lining up with TRBD1. Germline-derived CDR1 and CDR2 are SNHLY and FYNNEI. V dropped 7 bases and J dropped 6; count of bases not matched to a gene: 4. CDR3 length equals 12 residues. This CDR3 reads CASNRGRFEQYF. The CDR3 coding sequence is TGTGCCAGCAACAGGGGGCGGTTCGAGCAGTACTTC.

This clone was seen a single time. The CDR3 bases are TGTGCCAGCAGCGCCAGACAGGGGAACACTGAAGCTTTCTTT. The encoded protein is CASSARQGNTEAFF. The rearrangement joins TRBV7-9 to TRBJ1-1; 7 nucleotides line up with TRBD1. The CDR3 runs to 14 residues. Germline V CDR1 and CDR2: SEHNR, FQNEAQ (reference sequence). V shed 5 bases, J shed 1 base, and the junction held 4 bases outside the gene matches.

The chain carries TRBV7-2 and TRBJ2-3; 12 bases map to TRBD2. The CDR3 runs 16 residues. The trim removed 4 bases at V and 6 bases at J, leaving 8 bases unmatched. Germline-derived CDR1 and CDR2 are SGHTA and FQGNSA. CDR3 nucleotides: TGTGCCAGCAGCTCAAGACTAGCGGGAGTAGAGGATACGCAGTATTTT. This sequence encodes CASSSRLAGVEDTQYF.